This record covers a single TCR beta chain. The antigen is unknown. The sample comes from a study of CD8 T cells in Susac syndrome. Study findings and constraints: As the study acknowledged, the number of individuals in its TCR sequencing and HLA analysis was relatively small.

In germline, CDR1 is LGHNA, CDR2 YNFKEQ. V was pared by 3 bases and J by 0 bases, with 8 bases between. CDR3 size: 15 residues. RNA amounts of about 0.45 to 1 ug underwent reverse transcription with random hexamers. An immunoSEQ multiplex PCR generated amplified TCR beta CDR3 products spanning 54 Vbeta and 13 Jbeta. Via MiXCR, TCRdb re-called the immunoSEQ multiplex PCR reads, giving one row per CDR3 protein. The sample includes around 200,000 distinct CDR3 sequences, 92% of them seen just once. The study used treatment-naive patients who had stable or active relapsing-remitting disease as multiple sclerosis controls. Negative magnetic isolation gave CD8+ and CD4+ cells; FACS enriched CD8+ TEMRA.

V gene TRBV4-2 combines with J gene TRBJ2-2; tentatively, D is TRBD1 (5 bases). The sequence derives from a human donor with multiple sclerosis. Sequencing was done on a sample of CD8+ T cells from PBMCs. The CDR3 nucleotides are TGTGCCAGCAGCCATCCAGGGACGAACACCGGGGAGCTGTTTTTT. Amino acids: CASSHPGTNTGELFF.